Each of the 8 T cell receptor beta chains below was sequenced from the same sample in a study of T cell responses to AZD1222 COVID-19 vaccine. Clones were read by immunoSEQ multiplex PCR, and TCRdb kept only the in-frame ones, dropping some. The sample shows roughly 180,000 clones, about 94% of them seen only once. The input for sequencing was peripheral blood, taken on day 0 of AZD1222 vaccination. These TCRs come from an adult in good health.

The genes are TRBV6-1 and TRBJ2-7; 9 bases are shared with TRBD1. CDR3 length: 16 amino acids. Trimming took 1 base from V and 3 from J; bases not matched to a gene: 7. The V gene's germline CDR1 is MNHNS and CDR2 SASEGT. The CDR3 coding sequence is TGTGCCAGCAGTGAAGTTCCAACAGGGGGCTTCTACGAGCAGTACTTC. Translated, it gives CASSEVPTGGFYEQYF.

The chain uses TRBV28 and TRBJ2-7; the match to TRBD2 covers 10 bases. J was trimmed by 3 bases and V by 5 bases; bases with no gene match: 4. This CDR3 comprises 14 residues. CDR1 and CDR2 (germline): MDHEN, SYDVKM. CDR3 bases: TGTGCCAGCAGTAGGCTAGCGGGAGTCTACGAGCAGTACTTC. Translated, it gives CASSRLAGVYEQYF.

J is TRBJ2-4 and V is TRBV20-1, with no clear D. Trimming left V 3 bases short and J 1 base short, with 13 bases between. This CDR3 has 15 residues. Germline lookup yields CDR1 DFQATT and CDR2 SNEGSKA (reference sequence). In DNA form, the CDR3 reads TGCAGTGCTAGTGGGGAAGGAGACGCCAAAAACATTCAGTACTTC. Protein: CSASGEGDAKNIQYF.

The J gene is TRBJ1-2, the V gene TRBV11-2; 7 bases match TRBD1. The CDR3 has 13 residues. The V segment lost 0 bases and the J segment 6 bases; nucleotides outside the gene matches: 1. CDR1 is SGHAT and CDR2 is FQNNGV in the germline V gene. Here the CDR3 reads CASSLDRGNGYTF. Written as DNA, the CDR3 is TGTGCCAGCAGCTTAGACAGGGGGAATGGCTACACCTTC.

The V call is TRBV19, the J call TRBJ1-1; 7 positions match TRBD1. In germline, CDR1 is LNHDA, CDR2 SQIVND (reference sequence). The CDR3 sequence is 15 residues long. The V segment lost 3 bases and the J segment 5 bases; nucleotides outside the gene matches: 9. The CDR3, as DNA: TGTGCCAGTAGTATCCAGGGGGGGCTGGGGACTGAAGCTTTCTTT. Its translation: CASSIQGGLGTEAFF.

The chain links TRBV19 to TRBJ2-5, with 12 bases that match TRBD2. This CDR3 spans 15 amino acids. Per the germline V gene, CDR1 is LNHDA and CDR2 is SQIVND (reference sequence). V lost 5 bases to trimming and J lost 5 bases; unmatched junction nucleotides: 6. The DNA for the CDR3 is TGTGCCAGTAGTTCTAGCGGGAGGGCCTTGGAGACCCAGTACTTC. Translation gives CASSSSGRALETQYF.

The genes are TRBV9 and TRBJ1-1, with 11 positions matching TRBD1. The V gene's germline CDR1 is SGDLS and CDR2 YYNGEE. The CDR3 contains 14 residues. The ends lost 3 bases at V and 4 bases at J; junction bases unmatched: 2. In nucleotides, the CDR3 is TGTGCCAGCAGCGCAGGACAGGGGGCCACTGAAGCTTTCTTT. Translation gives CASSAGQGATEAFF.

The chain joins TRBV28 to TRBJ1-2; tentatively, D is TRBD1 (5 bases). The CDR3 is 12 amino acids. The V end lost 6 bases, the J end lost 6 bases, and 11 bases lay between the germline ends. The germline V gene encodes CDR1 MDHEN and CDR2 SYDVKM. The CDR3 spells CASSAVGDGYTF. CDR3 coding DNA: TGTGCCAGCAGCGCGGTAGGGGATGGCTACACCTTC.